The 18 T cell receptor beta chains below come from one sample, sequenced in a study of blood T cells in healthy people across ages. With a J-beta primer mix and a sample-barcoded 5' primer, a second PCR ran 7 to 11 cycles. TCRdb re-called the 5' RACE reads through MiXCR, storing one row per CDR3 protein. This sample carries 1.5 million to 2 million distinct CDR3 sequences, about 28% of them seen once, and the ten largest clones take 7.7%. Sequenced sample: blood. All receptors derive from a woman aged 25 to 39 in good health.

The chain has TRBV5-1 and TRBJ2-1, with 14 bases that match TRBD2. This CDR3 is 17 amino acids long. Looked up from germline, CDR1 is SGHRS and CDR2 is YFSETQ. With 4 bases clipped from V and 6 bases from J, the junction kept 9 bases outside the gene matches. DNA for the CDR3: TGCGCCAGCAGCCTATTAATCGGGACTAGCGGGGGCAATGAGCAGTTCTTC. Residues: CASSLLIGTSGGNEQFF.

This clonotype has only a few counts. A much larger clone differs from this one at a single base, so this may be a read error. The CDR3 end shows no conserved phenylalanine or tryptophan, and so a read error is likely. The rearrangement links TRBV29-1 to TRBJ2-5; D is perhaps TRBD2 (5 bases). V was shortened by 8 bases and J by 2 bases, with 15 bases between the two germline ends. Germline CDR1 reads SQVTM; CDR2 reads ANQGSEA. The CDR3 extends over 13 amino acids. Here the CDR3 reads CSSSGIPQETQYL. The CDR3 DNA follows: TGCAGCTCATCCGGGATACCACAAGAGACCCAGTACTTA.

This clonotype has more than one count but fewer than ten. This rearrangement joins TRBV12-3 or TRBV12-4 to TRBJ1-1, with 8 positions matching TRBD1. The length of the CDR3 is 14 residues. Trimming at V came to 6 bases and at J to 6 bases, leaving 9 bases not matched to a gene. The CDR3 DNA reads as TGTGCCAGCAGGTCCACAGGGGGACTCCCTGAAGCTTTCTTT. The encoded protein is CASRSTGGLPEAFF.

The gene calls are TRBV7-2 and TRBJ2-5; TRBD2 matches 12 bases. The CDR3 has 15 residues. J lost 7 bases, V lost 6 bases, and 9 bases had no gene match. Germline values: CDR1 SGHTA, CDR2 FQGNSA. CDR3 nucleotide sequence: TGTGCCAGCAGACCCGGGACTAGCGGGCGAGGGACCCAGTACTTC. Amino acid sequence: CASRPGTSGRGTQYF.

This clonotype has only a few counts. CDR3 nucleotides: TGTGCCAGCAGCTACCCTAACACAGATACGCAGTATTTT. It yields the protein CASSYPNTDTQYF. The gene calls are TRBV7-2 and TRBJ2-3, with no clear D. This CDR3 region has 13 residues. The germline gives CDR1 SGHTA, CDR2 FQGNSA. Trimming took 4 bases from V and 2 from J, leaving 7 bases between them.

This clonotype was seen a few times. The chain joins TRBV7-6 to TRBJ1-2, with TRBD1 matching 8 bases. CDR1 SGHVS and CDR2 FNYEAQ come from the germline V gene. With 4 bases clipped from V and 8 bases from J, the junction kept 6 bases outside the gene matches. There are 13 residues in the CDR3. This CDR3 is CASSSAGGWGYTF. The CDR3 bases are TGTGCCAGCAGCTCGGCAGGGGGCTGGGGCTACACCTTC.

The chain carries TRBV24-1 and TRBJ2-3; D is ambiguous. Germline V CDR1 and CDR2: KGHDR, SFDVKD. The CDR3 covers 13 residues. The V gene lost 4 bases and the J gene lost 2 bases, with 6 bases spanning the gap. The CDR3 region is CATSEAATDTQYF. CDR3 DNA sequence: TGTGCCACCAGTGAGGCAGCCACAGATACGCAGTATTTT.

The chain joins TRBV20-1 to TRBJ1-2; 12 bases agree with TRBD1. J lost 4 bases, V lost 0 bases, and 6 bases had no gene match. Germline-derived CDR1 and CDR2 are DFQATT and SNEGSKA (reference sequence). The CDR3 consists of 16 residues. This CDR3 reads CSARDRDRGLGYGYTF. The DNA for the CDR3 is TGCAGTGCTAGAGACCGGGACAGGGGGCTCGGCTATGGCTACACCTTC.

V gene TRBV20-1 combines with J gene TRBJ2-1, with D maybe TRBD2 (7 bases). Trimming took off 0 bases at V and 0 bases at J, with 12 bases between the two ends. CDR1 and CDR2 from the germline V gene are DFQATT and SNEGSKA (reference sequence). CDR3 size: 16 residues. The CDR3 DNA follows: TGCAGTGCTAGAGATAGAGGGGGGGGCTCCTACAATGAGCAGTTCTTC. Translating it yields CSARDRGGGSYNEQFF.

In its sample, this clonotype was seen a few times. A much larger clonotype is one base distant, so this may be a read error. The genes are TRBV7-9 and TRBJ1-2; weak D call: TRBD1 (6 bases). The CDR3 loop spans 16 amino acids. Germline assignment: CDR1 SEHNR and CDR2 FQNEAQ (reference sequence). CDR3 nucleotides: TGTGCCGGCAGCTCCTTCAAATCCACAGGGTCGTATGGCTACACCTTC. It specifies CAGSSFKSTGSYGYTF.

This clonotype showed up just a few times. The chain links TRBV20-1 to TRBJ2-5; D gene ambiguous. V was clipped by 5 bases and J by 1 base, with 11 bases between them. This CDR3 has 13 residues. From germline, CDR1 is DFQATT and CDR2 SNEGSKA (reference sequence). This CDR3 reads CSAQVPAQETQYF. The CDR3 coding sequence is TGCAGTGCTCAGGTACCAGCCCAAGAGACCCAGTACTTC.

This clonotype was detected many times. The chain joins TRBV10-3 to TRBJ2-1; 15 nucleotides line up with TRBD2. The CDR3 is made up of 18 amino acids. Germline V lookup: CDR1 ENHRY, CDR2 SYGVKD. V shed 6 bases, J shed 3 bases, and the junction held 9 bases outside the gene matches. This chain's CDR3 is CAISDGLAGGGYYNEQFF. The CDR3 DNA is TGTGCCATCAGCGACGGACTAGCGGGAGGGGGGTACTACAATGAGCAGTTCTTC.

This clonotype was seen only a few times. The CDR3: CAISASGSSYNEQFF. CDR3 in DNA: TGTGCCATCAGTGCTAGCGGAAGCTCCTACAATGAGCAGTTCTTC. The rearrangement links TRBV10-3 to TRBJ2-1; TRBD2 agrees at 7 bases. CDR3 length equals 15 residues. Germline V gene sequence: CDR1 ENHRY, CDR2 SYGVKD. V lost 4 bases to trimming and J lost 0 bases; unmatched junction nucleotides: 3.

This chain uses TRBV29-1 with TRBJ2-5; the D gene could be TRBD1 or TRBD2 (5 bases each). The CDR3 spans 13 residues. Trimming removed 3 bases at V and 11 bases at J, with 19 bases between. Germline V CDR1 and CDR2: SQVTM, ANQGSEA. The CDR3, as DNA: TGCAGCGTTGATGACAGACTCGGGATTGAGCAGTACTTC. Translation: CSVDDRLGIEQYF.

This clonotype was counted many times. The chain joins TRBV20-1 to TRBJ2-3; D might be TRBD2 (5 bases). This CDR3 is built from 13 residues. The germline CDR1 and CDR2 sequences are DFQATT and SNEGSKA (reference sequence). The CDR3 region is CSAREGSTDTQYF. The CDR3 DNA sequence: TGCAGCGCCCGAGAGGGATCGACAGATACGCAGTATTTT.

This clonotype was picked up a small number of times. The V call is TRBV12-3 or TRBV12-4, the J call TRBJ2-1, with a possible D match to TRBD2 (5 bases). This CDR3 spans 14 amino acids. V lost 3 bases and J lost 4, with 10 bases in between. CDR3 sequence reads: CASSFWQRYNEQFF. The CDR3 bases are TGTGCCAGCAGTTTTTGGCAGCGGTACAATGAGCAGTTCTTC.

The table lists this clonotype with many counts. This sequence joins TRBV1 and TRBJ2-4. TRBV1 is a documented pseudogene. This CDR3 region has 17 residues. In DNA, the CDR3 is TGCACCAGCAGCCAAGTGGTACGCCAGATAGCCAAAAACATTCAGTACTTC. This translates into CTSSQVVRQIAKNIQYF.

In this sample, this clonotype turned up many times. The CDR3 sequence: CASSSPDTYGYTF. The CDR3 nucleotides read TGTGCCAGCAGTTCCCCGGATACGTATGGCTACACCTTC. The V gene is TRBV27, the J gene TRBJ1-2; D call uncertain. The CDR3 runs 13 residues. CDR1 and CDR2 (germline): MNHEY, SMNVEV (reference sequence). Trimming took off 4 bases at V and 5 bases at J, with 11 bases between the two ends.